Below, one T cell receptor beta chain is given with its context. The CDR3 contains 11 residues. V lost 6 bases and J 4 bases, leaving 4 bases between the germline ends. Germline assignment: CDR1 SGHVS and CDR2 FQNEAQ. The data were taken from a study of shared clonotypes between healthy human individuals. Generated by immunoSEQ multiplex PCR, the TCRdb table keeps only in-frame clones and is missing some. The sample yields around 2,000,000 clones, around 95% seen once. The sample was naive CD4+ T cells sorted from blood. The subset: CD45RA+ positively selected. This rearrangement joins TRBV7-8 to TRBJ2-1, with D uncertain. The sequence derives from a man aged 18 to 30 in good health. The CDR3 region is CASRVYNEQFF. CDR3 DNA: TGTGCCAGCAGAGTGTACAATGAGCAGTTCTTC.